These T cell receptor beta chains were read from a single sample in a study of blood T cell repertoires in COVID-19. Here immunoSEQ multiplex PCR was the method, and the copy in TCRdb shows in-frame clones only, minus some. Counted here are just under 60,000 clones, approximately 86% occurring once; the ten biggest clones make up about 4.3%. The sample taken for sequencing was peripheral blood. The receptors shown here come from a man aged 55 to 69 with acute or convalescent COVID-19. CDR3s include the opening cysteine and the closing phenylalanine or tryptophan. The D gene is left open where the match is weak. Clone size is shown for a subset of rows, as once, few, many or a class of expanded clone.

J gene | D gene | V gene | clone size | CDR3 protein | CDR3 DNA
TRBJ2-7 | NA | TRBV12-2 | NA | CASRYPRQGEYF | TGTGCAAGTCGCTATCCAAGACAGGGGGAGTACTTC
TRBJ1-1 | NA | TRBV19 | NA | CASSKRQEVNTEAFF | TGTGCCAGTAGTAAACGACAGGAGGTGAACACTGAAGCTTTCTTT
TRBJ1-4 | TRBD1 | TRBV4-1 | few | CASSQFGTANEKLFF | TGCGCCAGCAGCCAATTCGGGACAGCTAATGAAAAACTGTTTTTT
TRBJ2-7 | NA | TRBV7-8 | NA | CASSPGPRIEQYF | TGTGCCAGCAGCCCCGGTCCGAGGATAGAGCAGTACTTC
TRBJ1-2 | NA | TRBV27 | NA | CASSSSDFGGYTF | TGTGCCAGCAGTTCGTCCGATTTCGGTGGCTACACCTTC
TRBJ1-2 | NA | TRBV30 | NA | CAWSKQANYGYTF | TGTGCCTGGAGTAAACAGGCTAACTATGGCTACACCTTC
TRBJ1-4 | NA | TRBV5-1 | once | CASRLGGNNEKLFF | TGCGCCAGCAGATTAGGGGGAAATAATGAAAAACTGTTTTTT
TRBJ2-5 | TRBD1 | TRBV5-5 | NA | CASSRGLGQGARETQYF | TGTGCCAGCAGCCGCGGGCTGGGACAGGGGGCACGAGAGACCCAGTACTTC
TRBJ2-2 | TRBD2 | TRBV19 | NA | CASSMTGGGTGELFF | TGTGCCAGTAGTATGACGGGAGGAGGTACCGGGGAGCTGTTTTTT
TRBJ1-6 | TRBD1 | TRBV6-5 | NA | CASSSLTGGINSPLHF | TGTGCCAGCAGTTCCTTGACAGGGGGCATCAATTCACCCCTCCACTTT
TRBJ2-4 | NA | TRBV2 | NA | CASSPTGNIQYF | TGTGCCAGCAGCCCCACAGGGAACATTCAGTACTTC
TRBJ1-2 | NA | TRBV5-1 | NA | CASSLTTQNYGYTF | TGCGCCAGCAGCTTGACCACACAGAACTATGGCTACACCTTC
TRBJ2-7 | TRBD1 | TRBV6-6 | NA | CASSNQGQGVDEQYF | TGTGCCAGCAGTAACCAGGGACAGGGGGTCGACGAGCAGTACTTC